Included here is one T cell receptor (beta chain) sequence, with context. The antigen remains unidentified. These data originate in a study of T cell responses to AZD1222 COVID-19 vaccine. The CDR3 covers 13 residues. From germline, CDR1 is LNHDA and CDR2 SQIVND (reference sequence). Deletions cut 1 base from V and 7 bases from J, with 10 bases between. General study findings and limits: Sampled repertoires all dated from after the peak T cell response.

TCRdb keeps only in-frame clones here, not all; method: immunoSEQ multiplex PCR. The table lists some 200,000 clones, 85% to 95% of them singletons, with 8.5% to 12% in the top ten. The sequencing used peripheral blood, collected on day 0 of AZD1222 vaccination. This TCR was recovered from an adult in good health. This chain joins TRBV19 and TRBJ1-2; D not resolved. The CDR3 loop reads CASSIAGEGGYTF. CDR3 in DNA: TGTGCCAGTAGTATAGCCGGGGAGGGTGGCTACACCTTC.